The 3 T cell receptor beta chains reported below all come from one sample, sequenced in a study of regulatory T cells in long-lasting Graves disease. The authors built TCR beta libraries using iRepertoire HTBI primers and Arm-PCR of CDR3 regions. MiXCR, applied by TCRdb to the multiplex PCR reads, yields one record per CDR3 protein. Altogether 400,000 to 500,000 distinct CDR3 sequences are present, about 15% being singletons, with the ten largest covering approximately 22%. Noted time point: newly diagnosed GD, antithyroid drugs for less than 3 months. With RNA extracted from PBMCs as input, the TCR library was made. This sample was also put to use in a study of T cells in Graves' hyperthyroidism and ophthalmopathy.

Material: peripheral blood mononuclear cells (PBMCs), obtained at new diagnosis, from a patient treated with antithyroid drugs. The receptors were sampled from a woman younger than 30 with Graves disease.

This clonotype was counted only a few times. A much bigger clone sits one base away, suggesting this may be a read error. V and J are TRBV6-2 or TRBV6-3 and TRBJ2-2; possibly TRBD2 for D (7 bases). Germline V gene lookup returns CDR1 MNHEY and CDR2 SVGEGT. Trimming stripped 8 bases from V and 7 bases from J, with 11 bases between. The CDR3 contains 12 residues. CDR3 sequence reads: CASVGGRGELFF. In nucleotides, the CDR3 is TGTGCCAGCGTGGGGGGGCGCGGGGAGCTGTTTTTT.

The CDR3 region is CASSAAGDTQYF. The CDR3 bases are TGTGCCAGCAGCGCCGCGGGGGATACGCAGTATTTT. The chain recombines TRBV9 with TRBJ2-3; possible D gene TRBD2, 6 bases. The CDR3 consists of 12 residues. Trimming pared 3 bases from V and 6 bases from J, leaving 8 bases between. Germline V gene data show CDR1 as SGDLS and CDR2 as YYNGEE. The full variable domain, in which reference TRBV9 and TRBJ2-3 provide the parts outside the CDR3, is DSGVTQTPKHLITATGQRVTLRCSPRSGDLSVYWYQQSLDQGLQFLIQYYNGEERAKGNILERFSAQQFPDLHSELNLSSLELGDSALYFCASSAAGDTQYFGPGTRLTVL.

This clonotype was recorded many times. The chain joins TRBV6-2 or TRBV6-3 to TRBJ1-5, with D hard to call. CDR3 length: 14 residues. V was cut by 2 bases and J by 6 bases, with 11 bases left in between. Germline CDR1 and CDR2: MNHEY and SVGEGT. The CDR3 spells CASSYGGPGQPQHF. The CDR3 region has the DNA TGTGCCAGCAGTTACGGTGGCCCCGGTCAGCCCCAGCATTTT.